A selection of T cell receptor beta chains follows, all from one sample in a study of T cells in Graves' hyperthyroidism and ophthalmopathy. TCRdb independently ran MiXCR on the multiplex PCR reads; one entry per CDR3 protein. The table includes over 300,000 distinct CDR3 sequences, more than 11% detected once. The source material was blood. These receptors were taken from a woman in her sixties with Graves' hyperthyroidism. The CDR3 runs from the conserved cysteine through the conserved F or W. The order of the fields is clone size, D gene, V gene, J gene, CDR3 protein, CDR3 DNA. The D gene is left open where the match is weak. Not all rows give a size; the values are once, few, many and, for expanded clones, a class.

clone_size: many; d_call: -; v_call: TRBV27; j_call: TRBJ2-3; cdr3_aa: CASSFVSSRDTQYF; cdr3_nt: TGTGCCAGCAGTTTCGTGTCTAGTAGAGATACGCAGTATTTT
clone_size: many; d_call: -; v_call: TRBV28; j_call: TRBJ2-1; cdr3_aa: CASSPPDLGGNEQFF; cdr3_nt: TGTGCCAGCAGTCCCCCAGACTTGGGCGGGAATGAGCAGTTCTTC
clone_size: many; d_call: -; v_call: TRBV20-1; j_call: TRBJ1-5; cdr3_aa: CSARAGDSNQPQHF; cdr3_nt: TGCAGTGCTAGAGCGGGAGACAGCAATCAGCCCCAGCATTTT
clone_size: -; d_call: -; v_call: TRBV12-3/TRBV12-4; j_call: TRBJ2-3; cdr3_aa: CASSLGLGVTDTQYF; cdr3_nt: TGTGCCAGCAGTTTAGGGTTGGGAGTGACAGATACGCAGTATTTT
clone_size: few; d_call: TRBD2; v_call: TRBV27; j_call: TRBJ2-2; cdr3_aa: CASRPGRREYTGELFF; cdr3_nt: TGTGCCAGCAGGCCGGGACGGCGGGAGTATACCGGGGAGCTGTTTTTT
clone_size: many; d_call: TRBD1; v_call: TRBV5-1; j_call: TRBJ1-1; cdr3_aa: CASSKGQGRAFF; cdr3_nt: TGCGCCAGCAGCAAAGGACAGGGTAGAGCTTTCTTT
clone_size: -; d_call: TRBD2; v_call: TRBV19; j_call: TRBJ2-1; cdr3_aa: CALAGGSSYNEQFF; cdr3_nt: TGTGCGCTAGCGGGAGGAAGCTCCTACAATGAGCAGTTCTTC
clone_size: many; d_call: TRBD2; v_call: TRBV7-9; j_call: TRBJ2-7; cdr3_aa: CASSLGMGTSGGTSYEQYF; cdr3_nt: TGTGCCAGCAGCTTAGGAATGGGTACTAGCGGGGGTACCTCCTACGAGCAGTACTTC
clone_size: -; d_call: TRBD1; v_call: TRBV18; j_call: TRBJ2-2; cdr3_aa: CASSPRQGATNTGELFF; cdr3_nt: TGTGCCAGCTCACCACGTCAGGGGGCCACGAACACCGGGGAGCTGTTTTTT
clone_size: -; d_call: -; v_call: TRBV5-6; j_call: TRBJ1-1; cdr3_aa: CASSSGVTEAFF; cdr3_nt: TGTGCCAGCAGTTCAGGGGTCACTGAAGCTTTCTTT
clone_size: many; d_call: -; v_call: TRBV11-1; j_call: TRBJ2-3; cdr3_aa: CASSLEADSTDTQYF; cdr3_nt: TGTGCCAGCAGCTTAGAGGCGGATTCCACAGATACGCAGTATTTT
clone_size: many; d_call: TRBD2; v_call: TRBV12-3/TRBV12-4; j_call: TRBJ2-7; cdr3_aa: CASRPGLAPYEQYF; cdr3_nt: TGTGCCAGCAGACCGGGACTAGCGCCCTACGAGCAGTACTTC
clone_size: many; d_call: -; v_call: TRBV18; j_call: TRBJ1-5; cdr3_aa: CASSPGFNQPQHF; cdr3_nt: TGTGCCAGCTCACCCGGCTTCAATCAGCCCCAGCATTTT
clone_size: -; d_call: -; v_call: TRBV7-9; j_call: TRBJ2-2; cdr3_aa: CASRRGQGNTGELFF; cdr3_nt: TGTGCCAGCAGGCGGGGTCAGGGCAACACCGGGGAGCTGTTTTTT
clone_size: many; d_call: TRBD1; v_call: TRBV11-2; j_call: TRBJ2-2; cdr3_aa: CASSFRRVGGQGNTGELFF; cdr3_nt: TGTGCCAGCAGCTTCAGACGAGTTGGGGGACAGGGGAACACCGGGGAGCTGTTTTTT
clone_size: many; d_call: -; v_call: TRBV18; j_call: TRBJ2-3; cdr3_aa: CASSPGSGSTDTQYF; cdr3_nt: TGTGCCAGCTCACCTGGCTCCGGTAGCACAGATACGCAGTATTTT
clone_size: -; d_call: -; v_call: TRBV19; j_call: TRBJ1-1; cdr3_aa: CASKTEVTEAFF; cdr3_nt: TGTGCCAGTAAGACAGAGGTAACTGAAGCTTTCTTT
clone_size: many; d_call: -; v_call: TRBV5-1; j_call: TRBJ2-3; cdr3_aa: CASSLSLRAGYTDTQYF; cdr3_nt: TGCGCCAGCAGCTTGAGCTTACGGGCAGGGTACACAGATACGCAGTATTTT
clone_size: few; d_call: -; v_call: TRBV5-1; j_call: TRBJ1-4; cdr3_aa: CASSPPPPSGEKLFF; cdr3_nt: TGCGCCAGCAGCCCCCCGCCTCCCTCGGGTGAAAAACTGTTTTTT
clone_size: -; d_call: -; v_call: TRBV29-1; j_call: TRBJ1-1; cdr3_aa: CSVGNRYTEAFF; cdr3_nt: TGCAGCGTTGGAAACCGATACACTGAAGCTTTCTTT
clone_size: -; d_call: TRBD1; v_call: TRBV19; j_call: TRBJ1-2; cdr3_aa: CASSIWDRVNYGYTF; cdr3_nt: TGTGCCAGTAGTATTTGGGACAGGGTAAACTATGGCTACACCTTC
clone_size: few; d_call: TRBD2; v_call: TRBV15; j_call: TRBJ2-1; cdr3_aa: CATSRRTSAHNEQFF; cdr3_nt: TGTGCCACCAGCAGACGGACTAGCGCCCACAATGAGCAGTTCTTC
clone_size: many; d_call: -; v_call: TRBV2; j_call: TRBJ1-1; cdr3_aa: CASGSRGFTEAFF; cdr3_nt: TGTGCCAGCGGGAGCAGGGGATTCACTGAAGCTTTCTTT
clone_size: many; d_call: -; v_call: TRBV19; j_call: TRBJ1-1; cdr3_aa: CATHPGVTGWLTEAFF; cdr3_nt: TGTGCCACTCACCCCGGCGTAACAGGCTGGTTGACTGAAGCTTTCTTT
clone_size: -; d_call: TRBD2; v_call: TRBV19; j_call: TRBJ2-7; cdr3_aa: CASSTKLAGVQYEQYF; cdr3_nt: TGTGCCAGTAGTACAAAACTAGCGGGAGTACAGTACGAGCAGTACTTC
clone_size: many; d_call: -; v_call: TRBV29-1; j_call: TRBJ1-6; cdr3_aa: CSVENSNSPLHF; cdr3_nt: TGCAGCGTTGAAAATAGTAATTCACCCCTCCACTTT
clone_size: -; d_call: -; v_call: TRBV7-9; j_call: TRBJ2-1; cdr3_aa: CASSHTRDNEQFF; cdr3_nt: TGTGCCAGCAGCCATACTAGGGACAATGAGCAGTTCTTC
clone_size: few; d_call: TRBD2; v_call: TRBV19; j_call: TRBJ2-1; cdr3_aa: CASGTSGAYNEQFF; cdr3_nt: TGTGCCAGCGGGACTAGCGGGGCCTACAATGAGCAGTTCTTC
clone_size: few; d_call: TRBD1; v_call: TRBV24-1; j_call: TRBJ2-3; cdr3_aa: CATKGATDTQYF; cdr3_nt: TGTGCCACCAAGGGGGCCACAGATACGCAGTATTTT
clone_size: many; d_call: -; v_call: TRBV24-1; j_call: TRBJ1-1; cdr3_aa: CATSDFYTGTGAFF; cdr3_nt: TGTGCCACCAGTGATTTCTACACCGGGACGGGAGCTTTCTTT
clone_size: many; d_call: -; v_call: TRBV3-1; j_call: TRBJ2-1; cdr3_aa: CASSQDGSPYNEQFF; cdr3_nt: TGTGCCAGCAGCCAAGATGGCAGTCCCTACAATGAGCAGTTCTTC